The text below deals with one TCR beta chain. The sample belongs to a study of radiotherapy plus CTLA-4 blockade in lung cancer. Germline V gene data show CDR1 as SNHLY and CDR2 as FYNNEI. Trimming cost V 2 bases and J 5 bases; bases outside gene matches: 5. This CDR3 region has 15 residues. TCRdb's table, derived via immunoSEQ multiplex PCR, lists solely in-frame clones and lacks some. This sample has tens of thousands of clones, with 82% found just once. Sequencing was performed on peripheral blood, taken from a patient treated with radiotherapy plus ipilimumab. The sequence derives from a human donor with non-small cell lung cancer that progressed on radiotherapy plus ipilimumab. This sequence joins TRBV2 and TRBJ2-2; 7 bases match TRBD2. The CDR3 DNA reads TGTGCCAGCAGTGAACAAGCGGGACGGACCGGGGAGCTGTTTTTT. Its translation: CASSEQAGRTGELFF.